One TCR beta chain is described in this entry. Its antigen is undetermined. The assay was carried out at the deep level. DNA at about 210 ng, 25,000 to 30,000 T cell genomes, went into sorted-subset replicate PCRs. Using immunoSEQ multiplex PCR, the repertoire was profiled, and TCRdb retains in-frame clones only, with some absent. The data show about 680,000 clones, just over 90% seen once. Germline values: CDR1 MDHEN, CDR2 SYDVKM. The CDR3 is made up of 13 amino acids. The germline V and J ends were trimmed by 6 bases and 3 bases, with 12 bases remaining between them. Naive CD8 populations comprised CD45RO-negative cells positively selected for CCR7, excluding terminally differentiated effector memory CD45RA+ cells. The data originate from a study of shared clonotypes between healthy human individuals. Study-wide results and limits: Non-shared clonotypes were found to have lower generation probabilities than the clonotypes that were shared by all four of the sorted-subset donors.

Sequences were obtained from naive CD8+ T cells sorted from blood. The J gene is TRBJ2-7, the V gene TRBV28, with D perhaps matching TRBD1 (6 bases). This sequence originates from a man aged 30 to 45 in good health. The CDR3 sequence: CASRPGHYYEQYF. The CDR3 DNA follows: TGTGCCAGCAGGCCGGGACATTACTACGAGCAGTACTTC.